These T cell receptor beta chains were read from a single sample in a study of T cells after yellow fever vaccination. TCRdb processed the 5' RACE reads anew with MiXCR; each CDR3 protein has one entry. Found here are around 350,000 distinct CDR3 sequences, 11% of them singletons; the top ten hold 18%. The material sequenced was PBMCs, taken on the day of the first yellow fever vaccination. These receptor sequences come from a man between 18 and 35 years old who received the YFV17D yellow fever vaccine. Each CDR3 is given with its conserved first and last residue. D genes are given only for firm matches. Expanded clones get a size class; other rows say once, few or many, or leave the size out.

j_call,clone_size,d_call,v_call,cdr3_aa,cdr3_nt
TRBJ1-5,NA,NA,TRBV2,CASSEPNQPQHF,TGTGCCAGCAGTGAACCGAATCAGCCCCAGCATTTT
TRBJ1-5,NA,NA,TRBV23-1,CASSGQPQHF,TGCGCCAGCAGCGGTCAGCCCCAGCATTTT
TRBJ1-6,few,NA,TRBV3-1,CASSQQTAISPLHF,TGTGCCAGCAGCCAGCAGACAGCCATTTCACCCCTCCACTTT
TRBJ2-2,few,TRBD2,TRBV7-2,CASSLGLAGIYGELFF,TGTGCCAGCAGCTTGGGACTAGCGGGGATCTACGGGGAGCTGTTTTTT
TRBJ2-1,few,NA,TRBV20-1,CSAPLLYEQFF,TGCAGTGCGCCCCTCCTTTATGAGCAGTTCTTC
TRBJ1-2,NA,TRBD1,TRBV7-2,CASSPDRGIDCYTF,TGTGCCAGCAGCCCGGACAGGGGTATTGATTGCTACACCTTC
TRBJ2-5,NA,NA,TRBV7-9,CASSSEKETQYF,TGTGCCAGCAGCTCAGAAAAAGAGACCCAGTACTTC
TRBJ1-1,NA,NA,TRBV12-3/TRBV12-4,CASTQLGVPPSPTEAFF,TGTGCCAGCACCCAACTTGGGGTCCCCCCCAGTCCCACTGAAGCTTTCTTT
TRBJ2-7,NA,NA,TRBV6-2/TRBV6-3,CASTRSDYEQYF,TGTGCCAGCACCCGGTCGGACTACGAGCAGTACTTC
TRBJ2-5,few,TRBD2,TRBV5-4,CASSLAVGTSGVFQETQYF,TGTGCCAGCAGCTTGGCCGTGGGAACTAGCGGGGTTTTCCAAGAGACCCAGTACTTC
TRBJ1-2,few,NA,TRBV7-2,CASSAGHDYGYTF,TGTGCCAGCAGCGCGGGACACGACTATGGCTACACCTTC
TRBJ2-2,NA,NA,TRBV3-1,CASSKWDLNTGELFF,TGTGCCAGCAGCAAATGGGACCTCAACACCGGGGAGCTGTTTTTT
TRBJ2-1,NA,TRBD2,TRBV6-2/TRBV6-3,CASERGGFNEQFF,TGTGCCAGCGAGCGGGGGGGCTTCAATGAGCAGTTCTTC
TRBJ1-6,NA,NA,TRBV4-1,CASSQPPPIRGAYNSPLHF,TGCGCCAGCAGCCAGCCACCTCCTATAAGGGGGGCCTATAATTCACCCCTCCACTTT
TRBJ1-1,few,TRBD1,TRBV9,CASSVGFGGRGQTEAFF,TGTGCCAGCAGCGTAGGGTTCGGGGGCAGGGGACAGACTGAAGCTTTCTTT
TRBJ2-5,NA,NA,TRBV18,CASSPTPETQYF,TGTGCCAGCTCACCCACCCCAGAGACCCAGTACTTC
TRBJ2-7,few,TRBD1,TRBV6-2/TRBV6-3,CASSYFPGTGISSYEQYF,TGTGCCAGCAGTTACTTCCCCGGGACAGGCATCAGCTCCTACGAGCAGTACTTC
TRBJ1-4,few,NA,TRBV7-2,CASRPNAGAEKLFF,TGTGCCAGCAGGCCCAATGCAGGGGCGGAAAAACTGTTTTTT
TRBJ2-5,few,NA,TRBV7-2,CASTFTLQETQYF,TGTGCCAGCACCTTTACCCTTCAAGAGACCCAGTACTTC
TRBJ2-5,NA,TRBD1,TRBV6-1,CASSTRDRGYQETQYF,TGTGCCAGCAGTACGCGGGACAGGGGGTACCAAGAGACCCAGTACTTC
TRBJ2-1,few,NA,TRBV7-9,CASSSASFSSYNEQFF,TGTGCCAGCAGCTCCGCGTCCTTCAGCTCCTACAATGAGCAGTTCTTC
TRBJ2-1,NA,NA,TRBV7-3,CASRQGDNEQFF,TGTGCCAGCAGACAAGGGGACAATGAGCAGTTCTTC